Presented here are 5 T cell receptor beta chains from one specimen sequenced in a study of cytomegalovirus exposure and HLA in healthy donors. The PCR contained 60 Vbeta and 13 Jbeta primers. The protocol was immunoSEQ multiplex PCR, while the TCRdb copy is restricted to in-frame clones and leaves out a portion. The table shows roughly 200,000 clones, with roughly 73% occurring only once. What was sequenced was PBMCs. These receptors all stem from a woman under 40 in good health and CMV-seronegative.

This clone has more than one count but fewer than ten. The V call is TRBV6-5, the J call TRBJ1-1, with D tentatively TRBD1 (5 bases). V was clipped by 2 bases and J by 10 bases, with 8 bases between them. The germline gives CDR1 MNHEY, CDR2 SVGAGI. This CDR3 comprises 11 residues. CDR3 loop: CASSYGRVAFF. The CDR3 coding sequence is TGTGCCAGCAGTTACGGCAGGGTAGCTTTCTTT.

This chain links TRBV9 with TRBJ2-7; 12 bases map to TRBD2. After removal of 0 bases from V and 2 bases from J, the junction contained 0 bases not matched to a gene. This CDR3 contains 15 residues. Germline CDR1 reads SGDLS; CDR2 reads YYNGEE. The CDR3 DNA reads as TGTGCCAGCAGCGTAGGGACTAGCGGGACCTACGAGCAGTACTTC. It codes for CASSVGTSGTYEQYF.

V is TRBV4-2 and J is TRBJ2-3; TRBD1 matches at 10 bases. Germline V gene data show CDR1 as LGHNA and CDR2 as YNFKEQ. V shed 3 bases and J 1 base; nucleotides not matched to a gene: 13. This CDR3 spans 19 amino acids. In nucleotides, the CDR3 is TGTGCCAGCAGCCACTCCCCCACGCCGGGGACAGGGGGCACAGATACGCAGTATTTT. Translated: CASSHSPTPGTGGTDTQYF.

The chain has TRBV7-9 and TRBJ1-5; 9 bases line up with TRBD1. Germline values: CDR1 SEHNR, CDR2 FQNEAQ (reference sequence). V shed 4 bases and J 4 bases; nucleotides not matched to a gene: 8. The CDR3 spans 16 residues. The CDR3 bases are TGTGCCAGCAGCTGGTCGGGACAGGGCTATAATCAGCCCCAGCATTTT. This encodes CASSWSGQGYNQPQHF.

V is TRBV27 and J is TRBJ2-7, with no clear D. Trimming took off 4 bases at V and 2 bases at J, with 12 bases between the two ends. Germline CDR1 MNHEY, CDR2 SMNVEV (reference sequence). The CDR3 consists of 14 residues. The CDR3 bases are TGTGCCAGCAGTTCTATGGATGGAGCCTACGAGCAGTACTTC. It translates to CASSSMDGAYEQYF.